The T cell receptor beta chain described here comes from a study of Ad26.COV2.S vaccination and SARS-CoV-2 variants (dated by TCRdb to the early 2020s). For the wider study: Vaccine-arm donors came from COV1001, a multicentre, randomized, double-blind, placebo-controlled phase I-IIa trial of Ad26.COV2.S in healthy adults. Ad26.COV2.S was administered intramuscularly at a dose of 5x10^10 or 1x10^11 viral particles, either as one shot or as two shots given 56 days apart. The specificity and breadth of SARS-CoV-2-reactive T cell receptors after Ad26.COV2.S vaccination were assessed by TCRbeta repertoire sequencing. The TCR-sequenced set comprised approximately 32 samples: around 20 Ad26.COV2.S vaccine recipients, 5 placebo recipients and 8 SARS-CoV-2 convalescent individuals. Participants in the trial were split at random into five groups of five each, receiving low-dose or high-dose Ad26.COV2.S once or twice, or else placebo on both occasions. Throughout the experiments and outcome assessment, investigators stayed blinded to trial group allocation. The investigation overall reported the following: The study was not powered for comparison of responses between vaccine doses or regimens. Vaccine and placebo recipients had similar non-spike TCR breadth, a finding consistent with the vaccine containing only spike. Ad26.COV2.S recipients had higher spike-specific TCR breadth than placebo recipients (P = 0.0014). After vaccination, substantial breadth of spike-specific CD8+ and CD4+ T cell responses was reported. According to the authors, total T cell responses may have been underestimated by the TCR breadth and depth analyses.

In the germline V gene, CDR1 corresponds to SGHRS and CDR2 to YFSETQ. The V end gives up 4 bases and the J end 7 bases, leaving 6 bases in the junction not matched to a gene. From the cysteine up to the phenylalanine, the CDR3 has a length of 13 residues. Kept here is only the CDR3 DNA, which spans 39 bases and is read in frame from base 1. In regard to this clone: The specificity of this receptor is unknown. Within one base of it there is no much larger clone, and no base qualities were kept.

The immunoSEQ Assay was used to sequence TCRbeta CDR3 regions. After extraction, genomic DNA underwent amplification by bias-controlled multiplex PCR, followed by high-throughput sequencing. In the paper's pipeline: Collapsing and filtering of sequences were performed to quantify the absolute abundance of each unique TCRbeta CDR3 region. T cell fraction was estimated by normalizing TCRbeta template counts to usable DNA, which was measured by amplifying reference genes present in all nucleated cells. Repertoire TCRs were annotated as SARS-CoV-2-specific when V gene, CDR3 amino acid sequence and J gene were exactly matched to a known reactive TCR set. The reference SARS-CoV-2 TCR set came from MIRA and was filtered for enrichment in COVID-19-positive ImmuneCODE repertoires, removing public or cross-reactive TCRs. Based on the MIRA antigens, annotated TCRs were further analysed at the level of specific ORF or position within ORF. Depth was the summed frequency of annotated unique rearrangements, while breadth was defined as annotated unique rearrangements over total unique productive rearrangements. Group comparisons of TCR breadth used two-sided Wilcoxon rank-sum tests. The table comes from immuneACCESS by way of TCRdb, which keeps in-frame sequences with V and J called. Part of the clones is missing from these tables; in studies checked, under half for an unresolved V gene and the rest for unknown reasons. V and J calls and clone size are copied from that table; D and trimming were computed from the DNA. The sample has more than 300,000 clones on record, approximately 86% of them singletons. The leading ten clones occupy around 10% of the sample.

According to the study, the label for this sample's treatment or condition signals: roughly 20 received Ad26.COV2.S at low or high dose, single or two shots; 5 received placebo; per-sample allocation not given. For vaccine and placebo recipients, repertoires were sequenced using samples collected on day 63 after the first injection. Between 29 July and 7 August 2020, Cohort 1b enrolled approximately 26 adults aged 18-55 years at one site in Boston, USA. Ad26.COV2.S consisted of a replication-incompetent adenovirus type 26 vector by which a prefusion-stabilized SARS-CoV-2 spike protein from the original Wuhan strain was expressed.

The source material was peripheral blood, sampled in a trial of Ad26.COV2.S vaccine versus placebo. In this chain, TRBV5-1 is recombined with TRBJ2-7, with 9 bases in between that match TRBD1. The receptor was derived from a person aged 18-60 years who received the Ad26.COV2.S COVID-19 vaccine or a placebo. The CDR3 protein is CASSPGQGREQYF. The DNA is as follows: TGCGCCAGCAGCCCGGGACAGGGCAGAGAGCAGTACTTC.